The clone carrying this T cell receptor (beta chain) has a handful of counts. The antigen is not known. Individual cDNA molecules were tagged with unique molecular identifiers, the study reported. TCRdb re-analysed the 5' RACE reads in MiXCR, keeping a single row per CDR3 protein. The sample holds 35,000 to 40,000 distinct CDR3 sequences, 3.5% to 4% seen once. This record comes from a study of early T cells in non-severe SARS-CoV-2 infection. At the level of the study: Bulk RNA isolated from unsorted whole blood underwent sequencing; chains were not paired. Points from the study as a whole: CD4 and private specificities were missed by VDJdb matching, which favored anti-spike CD8 responses.

The germline gives CDR1 DFQATT, CDR2 SNEGSKA (reference sequence). The CDR3 has 14 residues. The J segment lost 4 bases and the V segment lost 6 bases, leaving 7 bases of the junction unmatched. Sequencing input: whole blood. The receptor's source is an adult who was a healthcare worker with PCR-confirmed SARS-CoV-2 infection or an uninfected control (not recorded which). This chain uses TRBV20-1 with TRBJ2-1, with TRBD2 identical over 9 bases. The CDR3 spells CSATGLASYNEQFF. The CDR3 DNA sequence: TGCAGTGCAACCGGACTAGCGTCATACAATGAGCAGTTCTTC.